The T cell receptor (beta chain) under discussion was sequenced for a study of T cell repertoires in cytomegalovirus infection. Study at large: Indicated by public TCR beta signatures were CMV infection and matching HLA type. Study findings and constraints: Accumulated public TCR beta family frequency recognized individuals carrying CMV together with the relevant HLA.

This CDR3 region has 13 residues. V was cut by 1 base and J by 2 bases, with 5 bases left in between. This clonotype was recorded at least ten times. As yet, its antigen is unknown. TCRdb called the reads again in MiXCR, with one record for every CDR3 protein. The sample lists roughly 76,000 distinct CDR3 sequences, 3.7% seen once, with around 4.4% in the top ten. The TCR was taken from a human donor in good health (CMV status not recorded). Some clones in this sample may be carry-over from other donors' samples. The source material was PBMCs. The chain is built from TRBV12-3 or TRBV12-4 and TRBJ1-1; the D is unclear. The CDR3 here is CASSLGSNTEAFF. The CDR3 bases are TGTGCCAGCAGTTTAGGGTCTAACACTGAAGCTTTCTTT.